This T cell receptor (beta chain) was profiled in a study of blood T cell repertoires in COVID-19. Study information: The United States, Italy and Spain were the sources of the acute and convalescent COVID-19 samples. Sample material is recorded as cDNA or gDNA derived from T cells, B-cell-depleted T cells, or PBMCs.

Deletions cut 6 bases from V and 0 bases from J, with 11 bases between. In germline, CDR1 is MNHEY, CDR2 SMNVEV (reference sequence). The CDR3 is 14 amino acids. As processed by the authors: For nucleated cells, counts were estimated from reference gene primer amplification. TCRdb keeps only in-frame clones here, not all; method: immunoSEQ multiplex PCR. From that table come the V and J calls and clone size; the DNA was used to work out D and trimming. Here the sample spans fewer than 110,000 clones, about four fifths being singletons. Sequencing was done on a sample of peripheral blood. The chain links TRBV27 to TRBJ1-1; tentatively, D is TRBD1 (6 bases). This TCR came from a human donor in a cohort sampled during active COVID-19. The CDR3 is CASRNTGMNTEAFF. The CDR3 nucleotides read TGTGCCAGCAGAAATACAGGGATGAACACTGAAGCTTTCTTT.